Only one count was recorded for the clone carrying this TCR beta chain. This specimen comes from a study of identifying expanded T cells in peripheral blood. During the collection period, no donor immune events like infections were recorded. The table came from immunoSEQ multiplex PCR; TCRdb's copy has only in-frame clones and leaves some out. The table has 70,000 to 95,000 clones, about nine tenths seen once. This TCR was recovered from a person aged 18 to 70 in good health. What was sequenced was blood.

The CDR3 coding sequence is TGCGCCAGCAGCTTGGGGACAAGCACTGAAGCTTTCTTT. Its translation is CASSLGTSTEAFF. The chain uses TRBV5-1 and TRBJ1-1, with D possibly being TRBD1 (5 bases). Trimming cost V 0 bases and J 4 bases, with 7 bases left between them. The V gene's germline CDR1 is SGHRS and CDR2 YFSETQ. This CDR3 has 13 amino acids.